This record concerns one T cell receptor (beta chain) sequence. The antigen is undetermined. This sample is part of a study of T cells in Graves' hyperthyroidism and ophthalmopathy. Amplified TCR beta CDR3 regions came from RNA transcripts. TCR CDR3 regions were first amplified by RT-PCR with HTBI primers. TCRdb itself ran the multiplex PCR reads through MiXCR, one entry per CDR3 protein. The profile shows hundreds of thousands of distinct CDR3 sequences, 14% to 15% of them singletons. Exclusion of a patient resulted from uncontrolled infection, other autoimmune disease, pregnancy or lactation. PBMCs were obtained from approximately 9.2 ml fresh peripheral blood. Broader study findings: The model foresaw ophthalmopathy a median around 6 months prior to onset.

Germline CDR1 reads SGDLS; CDR2 reads YYNGEE. V shed 0 bases, J shed 0 bases, and the junction held 3 bases outside the gene matches. CDR3 length: 16 residues. The TCR comes from a woman in her thirties or forties with Graves' ophthalmopathy. Sequences were obtained from blood. J is TRBJ2-7 and V is TRBV9; 10 bases agree with TRBD2. The chain's CDR3 is CASSVGPSGSSYEQYF. CDR3 bases: TGTGCCAGCAGCGTAGGCCCTAGCGGGAGCTCCTACGAGCAGTACTTC.